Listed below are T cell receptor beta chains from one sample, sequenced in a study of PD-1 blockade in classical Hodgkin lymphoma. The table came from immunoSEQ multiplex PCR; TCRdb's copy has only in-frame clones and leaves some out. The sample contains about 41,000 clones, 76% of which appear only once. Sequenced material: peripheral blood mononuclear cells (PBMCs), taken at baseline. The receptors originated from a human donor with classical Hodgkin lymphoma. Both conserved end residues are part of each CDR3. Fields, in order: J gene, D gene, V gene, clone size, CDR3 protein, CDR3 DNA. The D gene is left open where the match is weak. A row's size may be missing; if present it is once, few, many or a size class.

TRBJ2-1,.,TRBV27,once,CASSQYGEQFF,TGTGCCAGCAGCCAGTATGGTGAGCAGTTCTTC
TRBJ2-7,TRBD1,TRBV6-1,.,CASSARRQGLYEQYF,TGTGCCAGCAGTGCCAGGCGACAGGGCCTCTACGAGCAGTACTTC
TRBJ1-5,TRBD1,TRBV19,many,CASSLGQGNQPQHF,TGTGCCAGTAGTTTGGGACAGGGAAATCAGCCCCAGCATTTT
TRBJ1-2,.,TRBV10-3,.,CAISESGPLNYGYTF,TGTGCCATCAGTGAGTCAGGGCCGCTGAACTATGGCTACACCTTC
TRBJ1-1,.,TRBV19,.,CASSIPRATVTEAFF,TGTGCCAGTAGTATACCCCGGGCTACCGTCACTGAAGCTTTCTTT
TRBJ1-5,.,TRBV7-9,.,CASSPTGADNQPQHF,TGTGCCAGCAGCCCGACGGGGGCGGACAATCAGCCCCAGCATTTT
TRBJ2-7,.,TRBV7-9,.,CASSFTASGEQYF,TGTGCCAGCAGCTTTACGGCGTCGGGCGAGCAGTACTTC
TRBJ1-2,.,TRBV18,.,CASSPGGTDYGYTF,TGTGCCAGCTCACCAGGGGGGACCGACTATGGCTACACCTTC
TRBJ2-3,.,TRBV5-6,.,CASSLTGLNHTDTQYF,TGTGCCAGCAGCTTAACAGGCCTGAACCACACAGATACGCAGTATTTT
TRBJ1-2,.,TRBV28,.,CASSLAPYGYTF,TGTGCCAGCAGTTTAGCCCCTTATGGCTACACCTTC
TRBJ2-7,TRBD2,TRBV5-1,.,CASSPGTSGYEQYF,TGCGCCAGCAGCCCCGGGACTAGCGGCTACGAGCAGTACTTC
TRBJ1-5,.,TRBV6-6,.,CASRGDPRGQPQHF,TGTGCCAGCAGGGGGGACCCTCGCGGTCAGCCCCAGCATTTT
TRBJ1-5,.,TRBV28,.,CASSSAGNQHF,TGTGCCAGCAGCAGCGCCGGGAACCAGCATTTT
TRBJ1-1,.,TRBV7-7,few,CASSQGQNTEAFF,TGTGCCAGCAGCCAGGGACAGAACACTGAAGCTTTCTTT
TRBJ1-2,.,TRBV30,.,CAWSAQGRGGYTF,TGTGCCTGGAGTGCTCAGGGGCGGGGGGGCTACACCTTC
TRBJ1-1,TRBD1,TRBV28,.,CASSLTGRMNTEAFF,TGTGCCAGCAGTTTGACAGGGCGCATGAACACTGAAGCTTTCTTT
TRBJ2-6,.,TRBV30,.,CAWSEGAGANVLTF,TGTGCCTGGAGTGAAGGGGCTGGGGCCAACGTCCTGACTTTC
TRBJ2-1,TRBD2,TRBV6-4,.,CASTRPAGFYNEQFF,TGTGCCAGCACGCGGCCAGCGGGGTTTTACAATGAGCAGTTCTTC
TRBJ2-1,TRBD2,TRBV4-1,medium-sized,CASSQELAGGDNEQFF,TGCGCCAGCAGCCAAGAGCTAGCGGGAGGGGACAATGAGCAGTTCTTC
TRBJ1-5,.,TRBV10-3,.,CAISESNARFRGGQPQHF,TGTGCCATCAGTGAGTCGAACGCCCGGTTCAGGGGCGGTCAGCCCCAGCATTTT
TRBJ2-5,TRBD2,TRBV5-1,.,CASSLGSGSETQYF,TGCGCCAGCAGCTTGGGGAGCGGGAGTGAGACCCAGTACTTC
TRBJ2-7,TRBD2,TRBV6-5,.,CATRTSGRVEQYF,TGTGCCACCAGGACTAGCGGGAGGGTCGAGCAGTACTTC
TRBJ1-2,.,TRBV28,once,CASRLTPGGGNGYGYTF,TGTGCCAGCAGACTTACCCCTGGCGGGGGTAATGGCTATGGCTACACCTTC
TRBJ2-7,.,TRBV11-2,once,CASSLANPGDSYEQYF,TGTGCCAGCAGCTTAGCTAATCCGGGGGACTCCTACGAGCAGTACTTC
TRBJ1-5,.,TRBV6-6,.,CASGQIQPQHF,TGTGCCAGCGGACAGATTCAGCCCCAGCATTTT
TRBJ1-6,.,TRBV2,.,CASRSQGSYNSPLHF,TGTGCCAGCAGAAGTCAGGGGTCCTATAATTCACCCCTCCACTTT
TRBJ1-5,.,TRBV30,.,CAWSLQGVGDQPQHF,TGTGCCTGGAGTCTACAGGGCGTTGGGGATCAGCCCCAGCATTTT
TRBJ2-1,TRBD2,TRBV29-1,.,CSVAGRADPSPSYNEQFF,TGCAGCGTTGCAGGGAGGGCGGACCCCTCGCCCTCCTACAATGAGCAGTTCTTC
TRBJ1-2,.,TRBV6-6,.,CASSYGETDLF,TGTGCCAGCAGTTACGGTGAGACAGATCTCTTC
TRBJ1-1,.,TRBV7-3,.,CASSLLPSGTEAFF,TGTGCCAGCAGCTTACTCCCCAGCGGCACTGAAGCTTTCTTT